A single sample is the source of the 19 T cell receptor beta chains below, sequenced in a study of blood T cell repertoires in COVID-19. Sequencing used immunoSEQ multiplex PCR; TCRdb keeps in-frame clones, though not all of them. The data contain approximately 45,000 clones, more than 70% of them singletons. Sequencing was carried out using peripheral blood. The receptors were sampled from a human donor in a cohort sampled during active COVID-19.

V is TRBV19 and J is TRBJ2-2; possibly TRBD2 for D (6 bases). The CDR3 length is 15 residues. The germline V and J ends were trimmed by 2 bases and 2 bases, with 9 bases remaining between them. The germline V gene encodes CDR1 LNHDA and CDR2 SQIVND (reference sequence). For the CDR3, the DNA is TGTGCCAGTAGTATAATCGGGGGAAACACCGGGGAGCTGTTTTTT. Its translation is CASSIIGGNTGELFF. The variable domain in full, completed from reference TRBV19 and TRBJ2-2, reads DGGITQSPKYLFRKEGQNVTLSCEQNLNHDAMYWYRQDPGQGLRLIYYSQIVNDFQKGDIAEGYSVSREKKESFPLTVTSAQKNPTAFYLCASSIIGGNTGELFFGEGSRLTVL.

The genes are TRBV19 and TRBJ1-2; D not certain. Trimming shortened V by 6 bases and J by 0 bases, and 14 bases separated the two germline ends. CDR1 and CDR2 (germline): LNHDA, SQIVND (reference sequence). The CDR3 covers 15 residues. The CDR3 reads CASRRQSQANYGYTF. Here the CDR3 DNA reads TGTGCCAGTAGAAGGCAGTCGCAGGCTAACTATGGCTACACCTTC.

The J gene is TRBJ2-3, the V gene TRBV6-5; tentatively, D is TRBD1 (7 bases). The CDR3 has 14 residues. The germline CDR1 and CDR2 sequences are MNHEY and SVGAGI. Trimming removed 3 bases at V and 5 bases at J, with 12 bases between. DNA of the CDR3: TGTGCCAGCAGTTATGGGCAGGGGGGAGATACGCAGTATTTT. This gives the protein CASSYGQGGDTQYF.

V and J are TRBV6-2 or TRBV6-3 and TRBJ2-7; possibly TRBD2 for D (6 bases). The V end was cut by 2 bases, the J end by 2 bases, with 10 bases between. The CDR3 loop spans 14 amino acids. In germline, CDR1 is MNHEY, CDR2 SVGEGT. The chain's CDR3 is CASSYAGGPYEQYF. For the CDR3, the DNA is TGTGCCAGCAGTTACGCCGGGGGTCCCTACGAGCAGTACTTC.

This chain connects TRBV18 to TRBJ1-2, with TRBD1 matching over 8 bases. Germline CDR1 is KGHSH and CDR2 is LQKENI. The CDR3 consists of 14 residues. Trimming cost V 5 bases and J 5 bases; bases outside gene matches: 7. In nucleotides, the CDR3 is TGTGCCAGCTCAGACATTGGACAGGGTTATGGCTACACCTTC. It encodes CASSDIGQGYGYTF.

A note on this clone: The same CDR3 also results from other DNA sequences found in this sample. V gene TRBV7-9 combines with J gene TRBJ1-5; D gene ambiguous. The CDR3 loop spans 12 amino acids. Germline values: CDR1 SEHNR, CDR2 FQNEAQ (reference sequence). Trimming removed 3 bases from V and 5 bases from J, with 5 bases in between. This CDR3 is CASSLADQPQHF. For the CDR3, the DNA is TGTGCCAGCAGCTTGGCCGATCAGCCCCAGCATTTT.

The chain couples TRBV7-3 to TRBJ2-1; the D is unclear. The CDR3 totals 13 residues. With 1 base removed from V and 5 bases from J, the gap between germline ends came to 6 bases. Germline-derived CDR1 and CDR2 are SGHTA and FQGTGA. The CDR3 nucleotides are TGTGCCAGCAGCTTAAGACTCAACAATGAGCAGTTCTTC. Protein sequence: CASSLRLNNEQFF.

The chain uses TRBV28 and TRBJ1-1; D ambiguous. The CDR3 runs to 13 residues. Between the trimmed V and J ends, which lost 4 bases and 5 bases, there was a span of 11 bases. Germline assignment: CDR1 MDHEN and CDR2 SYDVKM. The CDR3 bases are TGTGCCAGCAGTTCGGCTACGGGGACTGAAGCTTTCTTT. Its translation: CASSSATGTEAFF.

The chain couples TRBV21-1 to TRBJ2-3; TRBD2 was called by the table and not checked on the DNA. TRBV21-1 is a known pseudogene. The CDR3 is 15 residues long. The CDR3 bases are TGTGCCAGCAGCAAAGCGCAATCGGGGTGCGATACGCAGTATTTT. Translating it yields CASSKAQSGCDTQYF.

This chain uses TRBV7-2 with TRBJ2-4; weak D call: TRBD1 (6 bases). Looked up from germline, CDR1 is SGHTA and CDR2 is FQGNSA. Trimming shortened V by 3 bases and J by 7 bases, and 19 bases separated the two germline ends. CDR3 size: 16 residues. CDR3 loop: CASSFRRQDVENIQYF. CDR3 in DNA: TGTGCCAGCAGCTTCCGTCGACAGGATGTAGAGAACATTCAGTACTTC.

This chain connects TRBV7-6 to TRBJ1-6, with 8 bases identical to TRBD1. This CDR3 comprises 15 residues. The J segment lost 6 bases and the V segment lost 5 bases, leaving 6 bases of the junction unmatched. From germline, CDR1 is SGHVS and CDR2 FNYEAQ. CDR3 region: CASSAGQGLNSPLHF. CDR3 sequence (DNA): TGTGCCAGCAGCGCAGGACAGGGCCTTAATTCACCCCTCCACTTT.

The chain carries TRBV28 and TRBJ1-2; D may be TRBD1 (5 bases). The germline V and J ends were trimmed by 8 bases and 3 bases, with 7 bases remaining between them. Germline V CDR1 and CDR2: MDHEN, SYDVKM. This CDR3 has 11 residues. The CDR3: CASGAHYGYTF. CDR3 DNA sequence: TGTGCCAGCGGGGCGCACTATGGCTACACCTTC.

The CDR3 bases are TGTGCCAGCAGCGCACGGACACCACGGGCCGGGGAGCTGTTTTTT. Amino acid sequence: CASSARTPRAGELFF. The genes are TRBV5-5 and TRBJ2-2; D might be TRBD1 (5 bases). CDR3 length equals 15 residues. Germline V gives CDR1 SGHKS, CDR2 YYEKEE (reference sequence). V lost 4 bases to trimming and J lost 6 bases, with 16 bases between them. The whole variable domain, remainder taken from reference TRBV5-5 and TRBJ2-2, is DAGVTQSPTHLIKTRGQQVTLRCSPISGHKSVSWYQQVLGQGPQFIFQYYEKEERGRGNFPDRFSARQFPNYSSELNVNALLLGDSALYLCASSARTPRAGELFFGEGSRLTVL.

CDR3 region: CASSSRRVNTEAFF. The CDR3 DNA sequence: TGTGCCAGCAGCTCGCGACGGGTCAACACTGAAGCTTTCTTT. The rearrangement uses TRBV11-2 and TRBJ1-1; D ambiguous. The CDR3 loop spans 14 amino acids. Germline V gene sequence: CDR1 SGHAT, CDR2 FQNNGV. Trimming shortened V by 4 bases and J by 2 bases, and 11 bases separated the two germline ends.

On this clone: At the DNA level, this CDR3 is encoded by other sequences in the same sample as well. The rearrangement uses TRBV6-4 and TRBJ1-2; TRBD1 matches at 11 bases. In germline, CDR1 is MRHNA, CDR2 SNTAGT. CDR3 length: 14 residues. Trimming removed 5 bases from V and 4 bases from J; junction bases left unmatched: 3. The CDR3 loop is CASSPGQGVYGYTF. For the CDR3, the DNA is TGTGCCAGCAGTCCGGGACAGGGGGTCTATGGCTACACCTTC.

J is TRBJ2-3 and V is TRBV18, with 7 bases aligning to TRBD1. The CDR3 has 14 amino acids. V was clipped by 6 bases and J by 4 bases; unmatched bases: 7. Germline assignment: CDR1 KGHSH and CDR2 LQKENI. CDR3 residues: CASSTMTGSDTQYF. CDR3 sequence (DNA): TGTGCCAGCTCTACTATGACAGGGTCAGATACGCAGTATTTT.

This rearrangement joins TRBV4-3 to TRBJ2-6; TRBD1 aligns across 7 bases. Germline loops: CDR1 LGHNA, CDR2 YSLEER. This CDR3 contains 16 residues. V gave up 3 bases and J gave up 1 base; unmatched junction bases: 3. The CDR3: CASSQGDSSGANVLTF. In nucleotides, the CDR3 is TGCGCCAGCAGCCAGGGGGACAGTTCTGGGGCCAACGTCCTGACTTTC.

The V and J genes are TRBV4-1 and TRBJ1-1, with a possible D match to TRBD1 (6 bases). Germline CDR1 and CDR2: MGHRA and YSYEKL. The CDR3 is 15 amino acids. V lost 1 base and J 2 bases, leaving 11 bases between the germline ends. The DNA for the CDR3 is TGCGCCAGCAGCCAAGCGTGGACAGCCAACACTGAAGCTTTCTTT. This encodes CASSQAWTANTEAFF.

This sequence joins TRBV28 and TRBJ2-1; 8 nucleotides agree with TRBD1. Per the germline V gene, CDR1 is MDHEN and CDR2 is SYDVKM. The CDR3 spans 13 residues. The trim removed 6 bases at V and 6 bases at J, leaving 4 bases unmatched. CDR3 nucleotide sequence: TGTGCCAGCAGAACCACAGGGGGCAATGAGCAGTTCTTC. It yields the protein CASRTTGGNEQFF. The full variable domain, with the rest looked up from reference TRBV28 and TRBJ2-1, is DVKVTQSSRYLVKRTGEKVFLECVQDMDHENMFWYRQDPGLGLRLIYFSYDVKMKEKGDIPEGYSVSREKKERFSLILESASTNQTSMYLCASRTTGGNEQFFGPGTRLTVL.